The T cell receptor beta chain described here comes from a study of OX40 agonist ivuxolimab in advanced cancers. Study-level information: It was permissible to have had prior anti-PD-1, anti-PD-L1 or anti-CTLA-4 therapy, and around 40% had some. Overall study findings and caveats: Both CD4+ and CD8+ T cell populations in blood had undergone clonal expansion by week 6 at 0.1 to 3.0 mg/kg.

The CDR3 covers 14 residues. Trimming stripped 2 bases from V and 8 bases from J, with 15 bases between. The V gene's germline CDR1 is SGHAT and CDR2 FQNNGV. Assay used: immunoSEQ multiplex PCR; TCRdb lists only in-frame clones, some missing. The table has tens of thousands of clones, about 90% seen once. A remark on this clone: What it binds is not known.

The TCR was taken from an adult with an advanced solid tumor such as melanoma, head and neck, liver or kidney cancer. V usage is TRBV11-2 and J usage is TRBJ1-1, with D perhaps TRBD1 (5 bases). Sequences were derived from CD4+ or CD8+ T cells sorted from blood, sampled in a trial of the OX40 agonist ivuxolimab. CDR3 in DNA: TGTGCCAGCAGCTTAAATGGCCCGGGGGGAGAAGCTTTCTTT. Its protein is CASSLNGPGGEAFF. The variable domain in full, with the rest retrieved from reference TRBV11-2 and TRBJ1-1, is EAGVAQSPRYKIIEKRQSVAFWCNPISGHATLYWYQQILGQGPKLLIQFQNNGVVDDSQLPKDRFSAERLKGVDSTLKIQPAKLEDSAVYLCASSLNGPGGEAFFGQGTRLTVV.